One sample yielded the 6 T cell receptor beta chains listed below, sequenced in a study of cytomegalovirus exposure and HLA in healthy donors (dated by TCRdb to about 2017). Libraries were prepared through the immunoSEQ multiplex PCR assay. The multiplex PCR relied on a mix of 60 forward primers for TCR Vbeta segments and 13 reverse primers for TCR Jbeta segments. Here the immuneACCESS table is served through TCRdb, limited to in-frame sequences with V and J called. Missing clones are a known gap in these copies; in checked studies unresolved V genes cover under half, and the rest lacks a known reason. Counted in this sample were around 120,000 clones; about 80% of them appeared once. The ten largest clones add up to roughly 30% of the sample. Sample: PBMCs. The origin of the receptors is a man in his fifties or sixties in good health and CMV-seropositive.

The rearrangement joins TRBV27 to TRBJ2-7; perhaps TRBD1 as D (5 bases). The V end was cut by 2 bases, the J end by 0 bases, with 8 bases between. The CDR3 length is 14 residues. Germline CDR1 MNHEY, CDR2 SMNVEV (reference sequence). The CDR3 DNA sequence: TGTGCCAGCAGTTTACAGGGCTTCTCCTACGAGCAGTACTTC. Translation gives CASSLQGFSYEQYF.

The chain joins TRBV5-1 to TRBJ2-7, with D possibly matching TRBD1 (6 bases). V was trimmed by 7 bases and J by 1 base, leaving 18 bases between them. This CDR3 has 15 residues. Germline V CDR1 and CDR2: SGHRS, YFSETQ. CDR3 residues: CASQSGDGSSYEQYF. CDR3 DNA: TGCGCCAGCCAATCAGGGGACGGTAGTTCCTACGAGCAGTACTTC. Drawing the rest from reference TRBV5-1 and TRBJ2-7, the complete variable domain is KAGVTQTPRYLIKTRGQQVTLSCSPISGHRSVSWYQQTPGQGLQFLFEYFSETQRNKGNFPGRFSGRQFSNSRSEMNVSTLELGDSALYLCASQSGDGSSYEQYFGPGTRLTVT.

This sequence joins TRBV7-9 and TRBJ1-2; D may be TRBD1 (5 bases). This CDR3 contains 15 residues. V lost 2 bases and J 2 bases, leaving 12 bases between the germline ends. Germline CDR1 reads SEHNR; CDR2 reads FQNEAQ (reference sequence). The CDR3 DNA reads as TGTGCCAGCAGCTTACCACTTACAGGAAACTATGGCTACACCTTC. Translated, it gives CASSLPLTGNYGYTF.

The chain recombines TRBV30 with TRBJ2-7, with D unresolved. Between the trimmed V and J ends, which lost 1 base and 0 bases, there was a span of 7 bases. Germline lookup yields CDR1 GTSNPN and CDR2 SVGIG (reference sequence). The CDR3 sequence is 13 residues long. CDR3 residues: CAWSADSSYEQYF. The CDR3 bases are TGTGCCTGGAGTGCCGATAGCTCCTACGAGCAGTACTTC.

The genes are TRBV10-3 and TRBJ2-7; D is undetermined. V was pared by 9 bases and J by 3 bases, with 15 bases between. This CDR3 is 13 amino acids long. Germline V gene lookup returns CDR1 ENHRY and CDR2 SYGVKD. The CDR3 sequence: CAMSIGSGYEQYF. DNA of the CDR3: TGTGCCATGTCGATAGGTTCGGGCTACGAGCAGTACTTC.

The rearrangement joins TRBV5-4 to TRBJ1-2; D gene unclear. The CDR3 totals 15 residues. CDR1 and CDR2 (germline): SGHNT, YYREEE (reference sequence). Deletions cut 3 bases from V and 2 bases from J, with 14 bases between. CDR3 coding DNA: TGTGCCAGCAGCTCGAGGGAAGACGGGAACTATGGCTACACCTTC. The encoded protein is CASSSREDGNYGYTF.